The following is a T cell receptor (beta chain) sequence with its context. Primers for the PCR totalled 60 Vbeta and 13 Jbeta. Assay: immunoSEQ multiplex PCR; the TCRdb copy retains only in-frame clones and omits some. The repertoire holds over 150,000 clones, with roughly four fifths as singletons. The source of the sample is a study of cytomegalovirus exposure and HLA in healthy donors. The CDR3 has 11 amino acids. Germline-derived CDR1 and CDR2 are GTSNPN and SVGIG (reference sequence). V lost 1 base and J 7 bases, leaving 7 bases between the germline ends. This chain links TRBV30 with TRBJ1-2; possible D gene TRBD1, 5 bases. This clonotype was obtained from a man between 50 and 59 years old in good health and CMV-seropositive. The sequenced sample was PBMCs. The DNA of the CDR3 is TGTGCCTGGAGTGCGGGGGGTGGCTACACCTTC. Protein product: CAWSAGGGYTF.